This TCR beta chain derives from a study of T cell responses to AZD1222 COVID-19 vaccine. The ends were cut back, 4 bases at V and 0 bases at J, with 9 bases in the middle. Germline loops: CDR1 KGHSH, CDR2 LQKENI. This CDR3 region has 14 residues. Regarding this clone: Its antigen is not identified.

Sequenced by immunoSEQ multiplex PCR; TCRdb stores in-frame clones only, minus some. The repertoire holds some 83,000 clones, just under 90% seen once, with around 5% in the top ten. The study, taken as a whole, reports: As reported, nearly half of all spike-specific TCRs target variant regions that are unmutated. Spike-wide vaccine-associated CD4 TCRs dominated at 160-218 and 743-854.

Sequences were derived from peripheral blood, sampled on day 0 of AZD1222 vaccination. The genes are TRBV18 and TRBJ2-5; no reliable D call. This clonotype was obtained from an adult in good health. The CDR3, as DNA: TGTGCCAGCTCACTTTCAGGCTACCAAGAGACCCAGTACTTC. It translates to CASSLSGYQETQYF.